This entry is about one TCR beta chain. The antigen remains unidentified. The CDR3 spans 16 residues. V shed 5 bases, J shed 2 bases, and the junction held 8 bases outside the gene matches. Per the germline V gene, CDR1 is LGHNA and CDR2 is YSLEER. United States facilities provided treatment to all participants with HIV. Every sample had roughly 1-11 million cryopreserved PBMC in it before DNA extraction. This sample is part of a study of long-term antiretroviral therapy in people with HIV. Survey-level immunoSEQ v3.0 assays were run. Assay used: immunoSEQ multiplex PCR; TCRdb lists only in-frame clones, some missing. The sample consists of around 24,000 clones, approximately 93% of them appearing once. Notes on the study in general: ART adherence was not documented, and neither viral resistance nor therapy changes had any data. Clonotypes expanded prior to ART showed repertoire dominance at all sampled time points.

The chain is built from TRBV4-3 and TRBJ2-3; TRBD2 matches 9 bases. The sequencing here drew on unsorted PBMCs, taken 7.6 years after starting antiretroviral therapy. This clonotype was obtained from a woman between 40 and 55 years old with HIV. CDR3 protein: CASSLQAGGDTDTQYF. The CDR3 DNA follows: TGCGCCAGCAGCTTACAGGCGGGGGGGGACACAGATACGCAGTATTTT.